This is a list of T cell receptor beta chains from one sample in a study of blood T cells in healthy people across ages. One entry per CDR3 protein results from TCRdb running MiXCR on the 5' RACE reads. The table shows some 860,000 distinct CDR3 sequences, with more than 55% occurring only once. The source material was blood. All receptors come from a man aged 40-49 years in good health. The CDR3 runs from the conserved cysteine through the conserved F or W. A D gene is named only where the DNA matches it firmly. Size values are once, few and many counts, or a class for expanded clones, and some rows have none.

size	J	V	D	DNA	CDR3
NA	TRBJ2-7	TRBV3-1	TRBD2	TGTGCCAGCAGCCAAGAGGGACTAGCGGGAGGTTCCTACGAGCAGTACTTC	CASSQEGLAGGSYEQYF
few	TRBJ2-1	TRBV29-1	NA	TGCAGCGTTGACGCGGGGCCAGCATACAATGAGCAGTTCTTC	CSVDAGPAYNEQFF
NA	TRBJ1-2	TRBV4-2	NA	TGTGCCAGCAGCCAGGCTACAGGCCTCCCCGGCGGCTACACCTTC	CASSQATGLPGGYTF
once	TRBJ1-4	TRBV7-2	NA	TGTGCCAGCAGCTTAAATGGGAGAGACGAAAAACTGTTTTTT	CASSLNGRDEKLFF
NA	TRBJ2-2	TRBV27	NA	TGTGCCAGCAGTCGATACCTTACCGGGGAGCTGTTTTTT	CASSRYLTGELFF
once	TRBJ2-5	TRBV5-1	NA	TGCGCCAGCAGCTTTGACCGTGCGCTAGGGGAGACCCAGTACTTC	CASSFDRALGETQYF
NA	TRBJ2-1	TRBV20-1	NA	TGCAGTGCTAGAGGAATGGGGAGGGACATCAAGCATCACAATGAGCAGTTCTTC	CSARGMGRDIKHHNEQFF
NA	TRBJ1-5	TRBV27	NA	TGTGCCAGCAGTTTATCGTTTGGGGATCAGCCCCAGCATTTT	CASSLSFGDQPQHF
few	TRBJ2-3	TRBV6-4	TRBD1	TGTGCCAGCAGTGAACAGGGGAGCACAGATACGCAGTATTTT	CASSEQGSTDTQYF
NA	TRBJ2-1	TRBV24-1	TRBD2	TGTGCCACCAGTGACTTAGCGGGAGACATGACAAATGAGCAGTTCTTC	CATSDLAGDMTNEQFF
NA	TRBJ2-7	TRBV12-3/TRBV12-4	TRBD1	TGTGCCAGCAGTTGGGGACAGAAGTTCAATGAGCAGTACTTC	CASSWGQKFNEQYF
NA	TRBJ2-1	TRBV15	TRBD1	TGTGCCACCAGCAGAGCCGGGACAGGGGGCCTCAATGAGCAGTTCTTC	CATSRAGTGGLNEQFF
few	TRBJ1-2	TRBV29-1	TRBD1	TGCAGCGTTCGGACAGGGGGTAACACCTTC	CSVRTGGNTF
NA	TRBJ2-7	TRBV3-1	TRBD2	TGTGCCAGCAGCTACCACCTTAGCGGGAGCTCCTACGAGCAGTACTTC	CASSYHLSGSSYEQYF
few	TRBJ1-5	TRBV11-1	NA	TGTGCCAGCAGCCCACAGAGTGAGACGCCCCAGCATTTT	CASSPQSETPQHF
NA	TRBJ2-1	TRBV4-1	TRBD2	TGCGCCAGCAGCCAAGTTCAGGCTAGCGGGAGGGCCGGCAATGAGCAGTTCTTC	CASSQVQASGRAGNEQFF
NA	TRBJ1-4	TRBV7-8	NA	TGTGCCAGCAGCTTAAAAAGGCAGACCAATGAAAAACTGTTTTTT	CASSLKRQTNEKLFF
NA	TRBJ2-3	TRBV4-2	TRBD2	TGTGCCAGCAGGCGAGCTCTAGCGGACACAGATACGCAGTATTTT	CASRRALADTDTQYF
NA	TRBJ1-4	TRBV18	TRBD1	TGTGCCAGCTCACCGAGCCCACAGGGGCAGGGTGAAAAACTGTTTTTT	CASSPSPQGQGEKLFF
NA	TRBJ2-5	TRBV25-1	NA	TGTGCCAGCAGTGAATCCCCGATAGAGACCCAGTACTTC	CASSESPIETQYF
NA	TRBJ2-7	TRBV29-1	NA	TGCAGCGTTCTTTTAGACAGGTTCGACTACGAGCAGTACTTC	CSVLLDRFDYEQYF
NA	TRBJ2-1	TRBV5-1	TRBD2	TGCGCCAGCAGCCGGGGGGAGGGAGGAAATGAGCAGTTCTTC	CASSRGEGGNEQFF
few	TRBJ2-7	TRBV7-2	TRBD2	TGTGCCAGCAGCCTCGTCGGCGGGAGGGATGACGAGCAGTACTTC	CASSLVGGRDDEQYF
NA	TRBJ1-2	TRBV7-9	NA	TGTGCCAGCAGCTTGGGAAGGGGGAATGGCTACACCTTC	CASSLGRGNGYTF
NA	TRBJ2-1	TRBV12-3/TRBV12-4	TRBD2	TGTGCCAGTAGTCGACTAGCGGGGGGGCCTAGGCTCAATGAGCAGTTCTTC	CASSRLAGGPRLNEQFF
NA	TRBJ2-7	TRBV5-6	TRBD2	TGTGCCAGCAGCTTTGAACTAGCGGCCGTCAATGAGCAGTACTTC	CASSFELAAVNEQYF
NA	TRBJ2-3	TRBV30	TRBD2	TGTGCCCACACCCAGCGGGGGGGTGGTACGCAGTATTTT	CAHTQRGGGTQYF
NA	TRBJ2-2	TRBV6-2/TRBV6-3	NA	TGTGCCAGCAGTTCTAATAGCGGCTACACCGGGGAGCTGTTTTTT	CASSSNSGYTGELFF
few	TRBJ2-2	TRBV9	NA	TGTGCCAGCAGCTACGGAGGGGTCGGTGGGGAGCTGTTTTTT	CASSYGGVGGELFF
NA	TRBJ2-5	TRBV2	NA	TGTGCCAGCAGTGAAGCGCTGACACCCTCCGGACAAGAGACCCAGTACTTC	CASSEALTPSGQETQYF
once	TRBJ2-5	TRBV7-8	NA	TGTGCCAGCAGCTTAGCGCCGTGGCAGGACCAAGAGACCCAGTACTTC	CASSLAPWQDQETQYF
few	TRBJ2-1	TRBV4-3	TRBD2	TGCGCCAGCAGCCAAGGACTAGCCCATGAGCAGTTCTTC	CASSQGLAHEQFF
few	TRBJ2-7	TRBV20-1	NA	TGCAGTGCTAGGGGCGGGATGGGAAGCTCCTACGAGCAGTACTTC	CSARGGMGSSYEQYF